Each of the 25 T cell receptor beta chains below was sequenced from the same sample in a study of T cell responses to AZD1222 COVID-19 vaccine. Some clones are missing from TCRdb's copy, which holds only in-frame ones; the method was immunoSEQ multiplex PCR. The sample includes about 110,000 clones, 92% of them seen just once. Sequenced material: peripheral blood, taken 28 days after the second AZD1222 dose. The receptors were sampled from an adult who received the AZD1222 COVID-19 vaccine.

This clone was recorded only once. The chain couples TRBV25-1 to TRBJ2-7, with D perhaps matching TRBD2 (6 bases). Germline lookup yields CDR1 MGHDK and CDR2 SYGVNS. This CDR3 has 12 residues. The CDR3, as DNA: TGTGCGGTCGGCGGGACCACCTACGAGCAGTACTTC. Translated: CAVGGTTYEQYF.

The genes are TRBV28 and TRBJ1-2; possibly TRBD1 for D (6 bases). The V end lost 11 bases, the J end lost 0 bases, and 13 bases lay between the germline ends. The CDR3 has 13 amino acids. Germline V gene sequence: CDR1 MDHEN, CDR2 SYDVKM. The CDR3 loop reads CAVANRANYGYTF. In DNA form, the CDR3 reads TGTGCCGTTGCGAACAGGGCTAACTATGGCTACACCTTC.

The rearrangement uses TRBV11-3 and TRBJ2-1; 10 bases match TRBD2. CDR1 SGHNT and CDR2 YENEEA come from the germline V gene. V was pared by 5 bases and J by 1 base, with 5 bases of the junction left unmatched. The CDR3 is 16 residues long. DNA for the CDR3: TGTGCCAGCAGCGGACGGACTAGCGGATCCTACAATGAGCAGTTCTTC. This sequence encodes CASSGRTSGSYNEQFF.

The V and J genes are TRBV7-2 and TRBJ1-1; tentatively, D is TRBD1 (6 bases). The V end was cut by 6 bases, the J end by 3 bases, with 17 bases between. The CDR3 has 15 amino acids. CDR1 and CDR2 from the germline V gene are SGHTA and FQGNSA. The DNA of the CDR3 is TGTGCCAGCAGTGGAGGGGCAGGGGCGGACACTGAAGCTTTCTTT. It translates to CASSGGAGADTEAFF.

This chain uses TRBV11-2 with TRBJ1-1; no clear D gene. The CDR3 length is 14 residues. Between the trimmed V and J ends, which lost 5 bases and 4 bases, there was a span of 14 bases. CDR1 SGHAT and CDR2 FQNNGV come from the germline V gene. The DNA for the CDR3 is TGTGCCAGCAGCCCACCTCTCGGGCTCACTGAAGCTTTCTTT. Protein product: CASSPPLGLTEAFF.

The chain joins TRBV19 to TRBJ1-3; a weak D match, TRBD1 (5 bases). The CDR3 totals 15 residues. CDR1 and CDR2 (germline): LNHDA, SQIVND (reference sequence). The germline V and J ends were trimmed by 5 bases and 0 bases, with 11 bases remaining between them. Here the CDR3 reads CASSGDGGSGNTIYF. The CDR3 region has the DNA TGTGCCAGTAGTGGGGACGGAGGCTCTGGAAACACCATATATTTT.

The J gene is TRBJ2-7, the V gene TRBV5-1; D may correspond to TRBD1 or TRBD2 (5 bases each). Germline assignment: CDR1 SGHRS and CDR2 YFSETQ. V was pared by 3 bases and J by 2 bases, with 9 bases between. There are 13 residues in the CDR3. The CDR3 sequence is CASSWDAAYEQYF. The CDR3 coding sequence is TGCGCCAGCAGCTGGGACGCGGCCTACGAGCAGTACTTC.

The chain links TRBV6-6 to TRBJ1-2, with 9 nucleotides matching TRBD1. The CDR3 is made up of 13 amino acids. After removal of 5 bases from V and 6 bases from J, the junction contained 4 bases not matched to a gene. Per the germline V gene, CDR1 is MNHNY and CDR2 is SVGAGI (reference sequence). The CDR3 here is CASSRDREDGYTF. CDR3 nucleotides: TGTGCCAGCAGTCGGGACAGGGAGGATGGCTACACCTTC.

The chain recombines TRBV27 with TRBJ2-7, with 12 positions matching TRBD2. Germline CDR1 and CDR2: MNHEY and SMNVEV (reference sequence). The CDR3 extends over 15 amino acids. V lost 5 bases, J lost 6 bases, and 8 bases stayed unmatched. CDR3 coding DNA: TGTGCCAGCAGTCGACTAGCGGGAGTTGCGGGCGAGCAGTACTTC. Translated, it gives CASSRLAGVAGEQYF.

The chain has TRBV5-1 and TRBJ1-4; D may be TRBD1 (6 bases). The CDR3 length is 16 residues. V dropped 5 bases and J dropped 0 bases, with 14 bases sitting between them. CDR1 SGHRS and CDR2 YFSETQ come from the germline V gene. The CDR3 spells CASRDGRGSTNEKLFF. The CDR3 bases are TGCGCCAGCAGAGATGGCAGGGGATCAACTAATGAAAAACTGTTTTTT.

This chain joins TRBV4-1 and TRBJ1-1; TRBD1 might be the D (5 bases). The CDR3 runs to 13 residues. The V and J ends lost 2 bases and 1 base respectively, with 5 bases between them. The germline V gene encodes CDR1 MGHRA and CDR2 YSYEKL. The CDR3 here is CASSQRGNTEAFF. CDR3 nucleotides: TGCGCCAGCAGCCAAAGGGGGAACACTGAAGCTTTCTTT.

The chain couples TRBV3-1 (or the pseudogene TRBV3-2) to TRBJ2-3; no reliable D call. CDR3 size: 16 residues. Trimming cost V 4 bases and J 0 bases, with 14 bases left between them. The V gene's germline CDR1 is LGHDT and CDR2 YNNKEL (reference sequence). CDR3 residues: CASSLYHPTSTDTQYF. The CDR3, as DNA: TGTGCCAGCAGCCTTTACCACCCCACTAGCACAGATACGCAGTATTTT.

The V and J genes are TRBV28 and TRBJ1-2; D gene unclear. The CDR3 consists of 13 residues. Trimming removed 7 bases from V and 8 bases from J, with 17 bases in between. From germline, CDR1 is MDHEN and CDR2 SYDVKM. The chain's CDR3 is CASTTAGQAGYTF. In DNA, the CDR3 is TGTGCCAGCACTACGGCTGGGCAGGCGGGCTACACCTTC.

CDR3 loop: CASRRGGRANYGYTF. Here the CDR3 DNA reads TGTGCCAGCCGTCGGGGAGGCCGTGCTAACTATGGCTACACCTTC. The chain couples TRBV2 to TRBJ1-2; D gene uncertain. CDR3 length equals 15 residues. Per germline, CDR1 SNHLY and CDR2 FYNNEI. Trimming took off 8 bases at V and 0 bases at J, with 16 bases between the two ends.

This clone was found a few times. The chain combines TRBV4-1 with TRBJ1-5; D gene ambiguous. This CDR3 has 13 residues. V was shortened by 0 bases and J by 6 bases, with 6 bases between the two germline ends. CDR1 and CDR2 from the germline V gene are MGHRA and YSYEKL. The CDR3 sequence: CASSQDPGQPQHF. The CDR3 DNA reads TGCGCCAGCAGCCAAGATCCCGGTCAGCCCCAGCATTTT.

V is TRBV3-1 (or the pseudogene TRBV3-2) and J is TRBJ2-5; 8 positions match TRBD2. Trimming removed 3 bases from V and 5 bases from J; junction bases left unmatched: 17. The CDR3 sequence is 18 residues long. Germline CDR1 and CDR2: LGHDT and YNNKEL (reference sequence). The CDR3 reads CASSQTRDFSGGLETQYF. The DNA for the CDR3 is TGTGCCAGCAGCCAGACCCGGGACTTCTCGGGAGGGCTGGAGACCCAGTACTTC.

The count of this clone is one. This sequence joins TRBV4-1 and TRBJ1-5; D is unresolved. Trimming cost V 1 base and J 0 bases, with 7 bases left between them. Germline values: CDR1 MGHRA, CDR2 YSYEKL. This CDR3 has 15 residues. This CDR3 is CASSQGPNSNQPQHF. DNA for the CDR3: TGCGCCAGCAGCCAAGGACCAAATAGCAATCAGCCCCAGCATTTT.

The rearrangement links TRBV5-4 to TRBJ1-3, with a possible D match to TRBD1 (5 bases). Germline loops: CDR1 SGHNT, CDR2 YYREEE (reference sequence). The CDR3 consists of 15 residues. With 3 bases removed from V and 4 bases from J, the gap between germline ends came to 14 bases. The CDR3 region has the DNA TGTGCCAGCAGCTCCCCTGGGGGAATGGGAAACACCATATATTTT. As protein: CASSSPGGMGNTIYF.

The genes are TRBV10-3 and TRBJ2-7; D unclear. Germline V CDR1 and CDR2: ENHRY, SYGVKD. Trimming removed 0 bases from V and 7 bases from J, with 13 bases in between. The CDR3 is 14 amino acids. CDR3 residues: CAISESAYRAEQYF. CDR3 bases: TGTGCCATCAGTGAGTCCGCTTATAGGGCAGAGCAGTACTTC.

The CDR3 DNA reads TGTGCCAGTAGTACAATGACAGGGCCCAGTCCCTATGGCTACACCTTC. Its translation is CASSTMTGPSPYGYTF. This chain uses TRBV19 with TRBJ1-2; TRBD1 matches at 7 bases. The junction had 12 bases not matched to a gene; V was cut back by 4 bases and J by 4 bases. The CDR3 contains 16 residues. Germline lookup yields CDR1 LNHDA and CDR2 SQIVND (reference sequence). Full variable domain (rest looked up from reference TRBV19 and TRBJ1-2): DGGITQSPKYLFRKEGQNVTLSCEQNLNHDAMYWYRQDPGQGLRLIYYSQIVNDFQKGDIAEGYSVSREKKESFPLTVTSAQKNPTAFYLCASSTMTGPSPYGYTFGSGTRLTVV.

This clone was counted between two and nine times. The V gene is TRBV29-1, the J gene TRBJ1-1; D remains ambiguous. Between the trimmed V and J ends, which lost 7 bases and 7 bases, there was a span of 19 bases. CDR1 SQVTM and CDR2 ANQGSEA come from the germline V gene. The CDR3 extends over 13 amino acids. The CDR3 is CSAKDGGISEAFF. The CDR3 DNA follows: TGCAGCGCGAAAGATGGCGGGATCAGTGAAGCTTTCTTT.

The CDR3 DNA reads TGCAGCGGTAACAGGGCTACGAACACTGAAGCTTTCTTT. This sequence encodes CSGNRATNTEAFF. The rearrangement links TRBV29-1 to TRBJ1-1, with a possible D match to TRBD1 (6 bases). CDR1 SQVTM and CDR2 ANQGSEA come from the germline V gene. CDR3 length equals 13 residues. Trimming removed 7 bases at V and 1 base at J, with 13 bases between.

Only one count was recorded for this clone. This specimen includes other DNA sequences encoding the same CDR3. The chain uses TRBV7-9 and TRBJ1-1; D gene unclear. Trimming took 1 base from V and 2 from J, leaving 2 bases between them. The CDR3 contains 12 residues. Germline CDR1 reads SEHNR; CDR2 reads FQNEAQ (reference sequence). The CDR3 DNA follows: TGTGCCAGCAGCTTAGTAAACACTGAAGCTTTCTTT. Translating it yields CASSLVNTEAFF.

V is TRBV19 and J is TRBJ2-7; no firm D call. The V end lost 0 bases, the J end lost 3 bases, and 6 bases lay between the germline ends. CDR3 length: 13 residues. The germline gives CDR1 LNHDA, CDR2 SQIVND (reference sequence). As DNA, the CDR3 is TGTGCCAGTAGTATAGATGATCGCTACGAGCAGTACTTC. The encoded protein is CASSIDDRYEQYF.

This clone was seen a few times. The V gene is TRBV15, the J gene TRBJ2-7, with D possibly TRBD2 on 7 matching bases. Germline V gene sequence: CDR1 LNHNV, CDR2 YYDKDF (reference sequence). V shed 0 bases and J shed 4 bases, with 10 bases lying between them. The CDR3 sequence is 14 residues long. The CDR3 region is CATSRERGGYEQYF. CDR3 bases: TGTGCCACCAGCAGAGAGAGGGGGGGGTACGAGCAGTACTTC.